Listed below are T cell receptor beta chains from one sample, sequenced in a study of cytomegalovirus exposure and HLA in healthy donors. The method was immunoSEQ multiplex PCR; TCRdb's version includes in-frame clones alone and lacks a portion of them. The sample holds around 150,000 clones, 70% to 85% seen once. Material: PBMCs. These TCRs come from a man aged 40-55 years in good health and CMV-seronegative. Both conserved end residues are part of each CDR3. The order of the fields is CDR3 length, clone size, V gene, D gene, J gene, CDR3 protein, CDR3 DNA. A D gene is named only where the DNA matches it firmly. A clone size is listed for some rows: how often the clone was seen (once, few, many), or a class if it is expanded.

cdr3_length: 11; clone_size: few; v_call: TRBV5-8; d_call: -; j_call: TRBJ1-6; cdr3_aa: CASSFLATLHF; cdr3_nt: TGTGCCAGCAGCTTTTTAGCAACCCTCCACTTT
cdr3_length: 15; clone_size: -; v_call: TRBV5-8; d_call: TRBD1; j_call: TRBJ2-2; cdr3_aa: CASSLDRGRTGELFF; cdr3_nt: TGTGCCAGCAGCTTGGACAGGGGGAGGACCGGGGAGCTGTTTTTT
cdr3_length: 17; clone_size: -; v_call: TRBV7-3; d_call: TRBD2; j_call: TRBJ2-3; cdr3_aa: CASSPGRLAGGSDTQYF; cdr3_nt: TGTGCCAGCAGCCCGGGCCGACTAGCGGGGGGGTCAGATACGCAGTATTTT
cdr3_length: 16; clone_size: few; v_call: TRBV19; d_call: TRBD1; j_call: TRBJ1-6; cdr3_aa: CASNKHPGTGYSPLHF; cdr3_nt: TGTGCCAGCAATAAACATCCCGGGACAGGGTATTCACCCCTCCACTTT
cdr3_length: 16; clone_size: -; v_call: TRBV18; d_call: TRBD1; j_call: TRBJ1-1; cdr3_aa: CASSPRPQGSNTEAFF; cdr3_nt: TGTGCCAGCTCACCAAGACCACAGGGGAGTAACACTGAAGCTTTCTTT
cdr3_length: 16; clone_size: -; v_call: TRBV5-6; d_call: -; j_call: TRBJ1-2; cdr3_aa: CASSFSSQGIYYGYTF; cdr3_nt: TGTGCCAGCAGCTTTTCTTCACAGGGCATCTACTATGGCTACACCTTC
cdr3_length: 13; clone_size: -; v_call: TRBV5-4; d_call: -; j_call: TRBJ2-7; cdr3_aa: CASSSGITYEQYF; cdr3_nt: TGTGCCAGCAGCTCCGGGATCACCTACGAGCAGTACTTC
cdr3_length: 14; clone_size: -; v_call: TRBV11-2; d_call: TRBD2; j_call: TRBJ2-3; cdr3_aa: CASSLGSSGDTQYF; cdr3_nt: TGTGCCAGCAGCTTAGGCTCTAGCGGAGATACGCAGTATTTT
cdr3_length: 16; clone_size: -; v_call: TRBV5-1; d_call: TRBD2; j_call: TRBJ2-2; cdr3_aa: CASSLKVAGNTGELFF; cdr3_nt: TGCGCCAGCAGCTTGAAGGTAGCGGGGAACACCGGGGAGCTGTTTTTT
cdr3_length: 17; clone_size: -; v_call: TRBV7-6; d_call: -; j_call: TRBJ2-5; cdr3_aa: CASSLDLVQLGEETQYF; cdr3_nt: TGTGCCAGCAGCTTAGATTTGGTGCAATTAGGGGAAGAGACCCAGTACTTC
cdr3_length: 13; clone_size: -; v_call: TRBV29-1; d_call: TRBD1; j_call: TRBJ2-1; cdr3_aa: CSVRQGMRNEQFF; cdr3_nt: TGCAGCGTCAGACAGGGGATGAGGAATGAGCAGTTCTTC
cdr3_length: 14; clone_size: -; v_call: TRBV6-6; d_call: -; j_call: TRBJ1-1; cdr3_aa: CASSPRGEGTEAFF; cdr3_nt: TGTGCCAGCAGCCCACGGGGGGAGGGCACTGAAGCTTTCTTT
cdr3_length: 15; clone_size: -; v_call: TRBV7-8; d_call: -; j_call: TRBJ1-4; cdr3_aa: CASSFRAATNEKLFF; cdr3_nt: TGTGCCAGCAGCTTTCGAGCTGCAACTAATGAAAAACTGTTTTTT
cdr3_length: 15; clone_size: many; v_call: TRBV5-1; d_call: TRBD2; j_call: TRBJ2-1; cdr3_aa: CASNREAGAYNEQFF; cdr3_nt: TGCGCCAGCAATCGGGAGGCGGGGGCCTACAATGAGCAGTTCTTC
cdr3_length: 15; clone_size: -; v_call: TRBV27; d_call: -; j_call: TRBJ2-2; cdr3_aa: CASSPHEALPGELFF; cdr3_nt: TGTGCCAGCAGTCCCCATGAGGCCTTGCCCGGGGAGCTGTTTTTT
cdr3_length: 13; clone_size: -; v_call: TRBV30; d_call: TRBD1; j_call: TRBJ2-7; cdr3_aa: CAWSYWDSLERYF; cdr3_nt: TGTGCCTGGAGTTATTGGGACAGCTTGGAGCGGTACTTC
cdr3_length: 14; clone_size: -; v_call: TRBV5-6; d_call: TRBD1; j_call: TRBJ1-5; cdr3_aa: CASSFRDRGQPQHF; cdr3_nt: TGTGCCAGCAGCTTCCGGGACAGGGGACAGCCCCAGCATTTT
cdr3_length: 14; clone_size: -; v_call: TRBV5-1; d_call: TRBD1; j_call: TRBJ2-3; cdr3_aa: CASSVDRVRDTQYF; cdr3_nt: TGCGCCAGCAGCGTCGACAGGGTGAGGGATACGCAGTATTTT
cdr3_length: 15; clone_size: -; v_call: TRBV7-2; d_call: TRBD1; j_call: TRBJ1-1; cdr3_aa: CASSFNQGVVTEAFF; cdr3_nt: TGTGCCAGCAGCTTCAACCAGGGGGTAGTCACTGAAGCTTTCTTT
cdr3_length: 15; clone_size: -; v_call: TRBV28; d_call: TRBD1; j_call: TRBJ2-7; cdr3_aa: CASSLPTGGYYEQYF; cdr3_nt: TGTGCCAGCAGTCTCCCGACAGGGGGCTATTACGAGCAGTACTTC